Given below is one T cell receptor beta chain in context. The antigen remains undetermined. The data originate from a study of cytomegalovirus exposure and HLA in healthy donors. Study findings and constraints: An analysis was carried out later, and it reportedly showed fewer N-insertions in an Asian-associated ancestry cluster than the approximately 660-donor mean. Cytomegalovirus-associated TCR beta chains were listed, numbering roughly 150. Analysis was carried out at a later point, and it linked a missense DCLRE1C variant to TCR beta V- and J-gene trimming.

V lost 1 base and J lost 4; bases outside the gene matches: 5. The germline CDR1 and CDR2 sequences are SGHVS and FNYEAQ. CDR3 length equals 15 residues. The PCR ran on 60 Vbeta and 13 Jbeta primers. The protocol was immunoSEQ multiplex PCR, while the TCRdb copy is restricted to in-frame clones and leaves out a portion. The sample has 150,000 to 200,000 clones; 70% to 80% are singletons. Specimen: PBMCs. The receptor comes from a female donor in good health and CMV-seronegative. The V gene is TRBV7-6, the J gene TRBJ1-2, with 8 bases lining up with TRBD1. CDR3 amino acids: CASSLVQGASYGYTF. CDR3 nucleotides: TGTGCCAGCAGCTTAGTTCAGGGGGCGAGCTATGGCTACACCTTC.